This TCR beta chain comes out of a study of blood T cells in healthy people across ages. It was with a sample-barcoded 5' primer and a J-beta primer mix that a second PCR of about 6 to 12 cycles was run. TCRdb independently ran MiXCR on the 5' RACE reads; one entry per CDR3 protein. Among 1.5 million to 2 million distinct CDR3 sequences, roughly 27% were seen once, and the ten largest hold 7.7%. A word on this clonotype: Its antigen is not known. A clone one base away is much larger, so this may be a read error.

The CDR3 contains 12 residues. Germline loops: CDR1 DFQATT, CDR2 SNEGSKA (reference sequence). Study findings and constraints: The diversity estimates, figures obtained from one million T cells, were considered underestimates.

The chain carries TRBV20-1 and TRBJ1-5; D not certain. This sequence was found in a woman aged 25 to 39 in good health. The sequencing sample was made of blood. The CDR3 DNA reads as TGCAGTGCTAGTCAGAGTAATCAGACCCAGCATTTT. Protein: CSASQSNQTQHF.